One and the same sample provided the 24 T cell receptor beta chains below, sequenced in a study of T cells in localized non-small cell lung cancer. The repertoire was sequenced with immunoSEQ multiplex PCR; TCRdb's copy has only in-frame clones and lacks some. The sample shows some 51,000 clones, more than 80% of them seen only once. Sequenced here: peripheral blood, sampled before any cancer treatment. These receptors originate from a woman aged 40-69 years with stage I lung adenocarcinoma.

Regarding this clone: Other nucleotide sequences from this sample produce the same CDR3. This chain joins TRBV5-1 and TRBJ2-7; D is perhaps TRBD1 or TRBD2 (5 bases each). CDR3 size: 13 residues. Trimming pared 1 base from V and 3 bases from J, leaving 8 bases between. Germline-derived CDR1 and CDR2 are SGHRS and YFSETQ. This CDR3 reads CASSLLGDYEQYF. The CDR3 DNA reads TGCGCCAGCAGCTTGCTGGGGGACTACGAGCAGTACTTC. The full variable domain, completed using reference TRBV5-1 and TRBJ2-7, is KAGVTQTPRYLIKTRGQQVTLSCSPISGHRSVSWYQQTPGQGLQFLFEYFSETQRNKGNFPGRFSGRQFSNSRSEMNVSTLELGDSALYLCASSLLGDYEQYFGPGTRLTVT.

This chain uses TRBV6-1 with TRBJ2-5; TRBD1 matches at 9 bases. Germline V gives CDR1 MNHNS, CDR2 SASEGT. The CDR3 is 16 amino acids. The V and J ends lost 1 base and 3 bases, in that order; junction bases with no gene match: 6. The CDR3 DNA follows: TGTGCCAGCAGTGAAGGACCGGGACAGGGAGAAGAGACCCAGTACTTC. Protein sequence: CASSEGPGQGEETQYF.

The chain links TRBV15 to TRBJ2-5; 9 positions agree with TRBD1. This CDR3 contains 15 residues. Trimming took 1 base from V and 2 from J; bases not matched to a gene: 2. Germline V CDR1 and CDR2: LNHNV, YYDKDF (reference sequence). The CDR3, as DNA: TGTGCCACCAGCAGAGGGACAGGGGCACAAGAGACCCAGTACTTC. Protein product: CATSRGTGAQETQYF. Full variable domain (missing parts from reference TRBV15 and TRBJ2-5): DAMVIQNPRYQVTQFGKPVTLSCSQTLNHNVMYWYQQKSSQAPKLLFHYYDKDFNNEADTPDNFQSRRPNTSFCFLDIRSPGLGDTAMYLCATSRGTGAQETQYFGPGTRLLVL.

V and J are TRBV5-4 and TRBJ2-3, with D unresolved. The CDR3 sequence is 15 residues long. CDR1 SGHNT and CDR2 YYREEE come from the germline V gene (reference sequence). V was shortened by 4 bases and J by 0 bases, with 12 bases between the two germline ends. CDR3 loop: CASSRSGGSTDTQYF. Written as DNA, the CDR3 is TGTGCCAGCAGCCGCTCAGGCGGAAGCACAGATACGCAGTATTTT.

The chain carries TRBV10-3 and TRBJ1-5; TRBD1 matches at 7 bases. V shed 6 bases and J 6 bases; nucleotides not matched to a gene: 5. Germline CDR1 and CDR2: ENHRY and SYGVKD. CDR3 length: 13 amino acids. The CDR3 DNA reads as TGTGCCATCAGACAGGGGCCCGGTCAGCCCCAGCATTTT. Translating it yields CAIRQGPGQPQHF.

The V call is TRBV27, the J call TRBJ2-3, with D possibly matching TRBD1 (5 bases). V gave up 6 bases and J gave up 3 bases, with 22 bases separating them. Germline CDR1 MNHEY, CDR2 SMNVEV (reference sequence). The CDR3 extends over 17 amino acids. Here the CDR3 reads CASRKSQGNWPTDTQYF. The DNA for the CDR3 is TGTGCCAGCAGAAAGTCCCAGGGCAATTGGCCGACAGATACGCAGTATTTT.

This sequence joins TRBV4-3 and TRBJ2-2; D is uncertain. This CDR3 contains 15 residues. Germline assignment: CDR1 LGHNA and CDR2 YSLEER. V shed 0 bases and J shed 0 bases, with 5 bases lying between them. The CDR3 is CASSQEITNTGELFF. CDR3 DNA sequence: TGCGCCAGCAGCCAAGAAATTACGAACACCGGGGAGCTGTTTTTT.

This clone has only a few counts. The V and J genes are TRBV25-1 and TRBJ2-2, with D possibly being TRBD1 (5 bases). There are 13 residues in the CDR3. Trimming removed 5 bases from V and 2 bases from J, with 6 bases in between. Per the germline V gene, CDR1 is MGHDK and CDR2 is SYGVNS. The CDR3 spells CASSRGNTGELFF. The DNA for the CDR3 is TGTGCCAGCAGTAGGGGTAACACCGGGGAGCTGTTTTTT.

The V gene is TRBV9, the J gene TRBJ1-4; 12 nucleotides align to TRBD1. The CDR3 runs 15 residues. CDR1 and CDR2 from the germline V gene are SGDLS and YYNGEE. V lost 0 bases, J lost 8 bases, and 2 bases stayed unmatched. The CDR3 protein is CASSVGGTGGEKLFF. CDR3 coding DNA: TGTGCCAGCAGCGTAGGGGGGACAGGGGGCGAAAAACTGTTTTTT.

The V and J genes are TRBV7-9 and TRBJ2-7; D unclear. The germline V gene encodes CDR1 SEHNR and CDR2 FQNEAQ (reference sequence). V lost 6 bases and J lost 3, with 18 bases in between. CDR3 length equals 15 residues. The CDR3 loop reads CASSREDVPRYEQYF. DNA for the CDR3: TGTGCCAGCAGTCGAGAGGACGTCCCCCGCTACGAGCAGTACTTC.

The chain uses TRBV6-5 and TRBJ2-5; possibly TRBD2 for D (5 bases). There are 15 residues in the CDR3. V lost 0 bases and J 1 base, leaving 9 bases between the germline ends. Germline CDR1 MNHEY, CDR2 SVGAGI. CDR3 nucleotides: TGTGCCAGCAGTTACTCCGAGGGATTCCAAGAGACCCAGTACTTC. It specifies CASSYSEGFQETQYF.

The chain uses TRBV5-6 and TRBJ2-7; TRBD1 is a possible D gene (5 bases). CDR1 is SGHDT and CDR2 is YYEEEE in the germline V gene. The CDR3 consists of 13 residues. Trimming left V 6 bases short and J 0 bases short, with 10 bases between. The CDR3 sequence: CASTRTPSYEQYF. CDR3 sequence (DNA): TGTGCCAGCACCCGGACACCCTCCTACGAGCAGTACTTC.

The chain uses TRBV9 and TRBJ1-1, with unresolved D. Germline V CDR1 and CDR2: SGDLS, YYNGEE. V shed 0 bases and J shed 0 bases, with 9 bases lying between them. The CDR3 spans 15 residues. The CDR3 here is CASSVGPDLNTEAFF. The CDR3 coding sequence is TGTGCCAGCAGCGTAGGACCCGACCTGAACACTGAAGCTTTCTTT.

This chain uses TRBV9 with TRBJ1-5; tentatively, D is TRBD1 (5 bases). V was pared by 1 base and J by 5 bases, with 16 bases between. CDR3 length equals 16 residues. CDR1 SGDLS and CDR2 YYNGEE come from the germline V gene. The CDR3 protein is CASSVSLGARDQPQHF. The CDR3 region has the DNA TGTGCCAGCAGCGTAAGTTTAGGGGCTCGGGATCAGCCCCAGCATTTT.

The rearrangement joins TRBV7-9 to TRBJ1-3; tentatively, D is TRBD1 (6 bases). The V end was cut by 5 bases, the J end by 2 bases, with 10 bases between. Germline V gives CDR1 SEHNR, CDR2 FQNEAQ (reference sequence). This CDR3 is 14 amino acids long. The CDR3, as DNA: TGTGCCAGCAGCCGAGACAGGACTGGAAACACCATATATTTT. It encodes CASSRDRTGNTIYF.

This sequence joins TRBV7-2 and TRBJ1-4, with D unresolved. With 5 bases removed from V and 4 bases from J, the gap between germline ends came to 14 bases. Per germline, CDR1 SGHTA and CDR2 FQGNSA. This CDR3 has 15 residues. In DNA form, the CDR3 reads TGTGCCAGCAGCCCCCTGGAGTCAATTAATGAAAAACTGTTTTTT. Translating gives CASSPLESINEKLFF.

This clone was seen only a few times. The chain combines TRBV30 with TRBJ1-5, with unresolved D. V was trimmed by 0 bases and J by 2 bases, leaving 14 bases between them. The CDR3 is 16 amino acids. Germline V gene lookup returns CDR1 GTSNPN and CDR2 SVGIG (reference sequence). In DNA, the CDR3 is TGTGCCTGGAGTGTTCGGCTCGCAGAAGGCAATCAGCCCCAGCATTTT. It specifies CAWSVRLAEGNQPQHF.

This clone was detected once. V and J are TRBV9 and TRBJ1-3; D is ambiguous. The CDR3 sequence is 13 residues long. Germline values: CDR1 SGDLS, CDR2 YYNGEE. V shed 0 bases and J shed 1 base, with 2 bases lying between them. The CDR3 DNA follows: TGTGCCAGCAGCGTAGGTTCTGGAAACACCATATATTTT. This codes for CASSVGSGNTIYF.

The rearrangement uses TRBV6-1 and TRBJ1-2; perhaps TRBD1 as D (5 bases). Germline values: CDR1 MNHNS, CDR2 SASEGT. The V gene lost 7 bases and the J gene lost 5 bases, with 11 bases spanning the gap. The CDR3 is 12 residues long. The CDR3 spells CASNRQYYGYTF. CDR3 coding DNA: TGTGCCAGCAACAGACAGTATTATGGCTACACCTTC.

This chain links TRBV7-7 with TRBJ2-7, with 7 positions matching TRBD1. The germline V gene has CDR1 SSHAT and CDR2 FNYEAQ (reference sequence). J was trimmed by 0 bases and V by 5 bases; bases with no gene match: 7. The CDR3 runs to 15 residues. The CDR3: CASSPGQSRSYEQYF. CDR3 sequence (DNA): TGTGCCAGCAGCCCGGGACAGTCCCGCTCCTACGAGCAGTACTTC.

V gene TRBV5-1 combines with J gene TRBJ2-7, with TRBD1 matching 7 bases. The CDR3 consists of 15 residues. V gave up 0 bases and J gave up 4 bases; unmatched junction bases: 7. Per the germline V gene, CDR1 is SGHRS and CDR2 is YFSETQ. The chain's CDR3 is CASSLAVGTAYEQYF. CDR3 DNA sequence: TGCGCCAGCAGCTTGGCCGTAGGGACAGCTTACGAGCAGTACTTC.

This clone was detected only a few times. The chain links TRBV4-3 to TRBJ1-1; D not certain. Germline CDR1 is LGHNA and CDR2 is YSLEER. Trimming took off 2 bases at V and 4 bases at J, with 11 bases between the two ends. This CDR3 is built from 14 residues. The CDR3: CASSQQDMRTEAFF. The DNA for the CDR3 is TGCGCCAGCAGCCAACAGGATATGCGCACTGAAGCTTTCTTT.

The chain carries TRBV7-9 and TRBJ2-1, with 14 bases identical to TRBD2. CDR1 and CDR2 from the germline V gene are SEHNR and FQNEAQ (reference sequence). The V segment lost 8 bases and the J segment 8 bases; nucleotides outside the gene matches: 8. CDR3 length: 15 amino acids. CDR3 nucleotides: TGTGCCAGCCGACTGACTAGCGGGGGGGCCCATGAGCAGTTCTTC. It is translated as CASRLTSGGAHEQFF.

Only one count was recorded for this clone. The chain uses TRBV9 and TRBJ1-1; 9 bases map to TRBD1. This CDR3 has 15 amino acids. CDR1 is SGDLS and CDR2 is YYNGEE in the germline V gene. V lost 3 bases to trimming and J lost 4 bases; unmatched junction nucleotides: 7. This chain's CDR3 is CASSAQQGAGTEAFF. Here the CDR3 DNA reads TGTGCCAGCAGCGCACAACAGGGGGCGGGCACTGAAGCTTTCTTT. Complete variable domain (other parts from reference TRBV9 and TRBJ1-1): DSGVTQTPKHLITATGQRVTLRCSPRSGDLSVYWYQQSLDQGLQFLIQYYNGEERAKGNILERFSAQQFPDLHSELNLSSLELGDSALYFCASSAQQGAGTEAFFGQGTRLTVV.